This TCR beta chain was recovered during a study of CD8 T cells in ankylosing spondylitis. Overall study findings and caveats: Within ankylosing spondylitis blood, a TCR beta motif made up of fewer than ten highly homologous variants appeared to be characteristic.

A note on this clonotype: Antigen specificity is unknown.

Germline CDR1 SEHNR, CDR2 FQNEAQ (reference sequence). The CDR3 is 17 residues long. Deletions cut 5 bases from V and 2 bases from J, with 19 bases between. Quantitative 5'-RACE with molecular barcodes generated TCR beta libraries. Using its own MiXCR run on the 5' RACE reads, TCRdb lists one record per CDR3 protein. This sample has more than 400,000 distinct CDR3 sequences, with under 5.5% found just once. The TCR sequence derives from a male donor with ankylosing spondylitis. The chain has TRBV7-9 and TRBJ2-1; a possible D gene is TRBD2 (6 bases). Sequencing input: blood, either unsorted or a sorted T cell fraction (not recorded which). CDR3 region: CASSPDVPGSTYNEQFF. In DNA form, the CDR3 reads TGTGCCAGCAGCCCCGACGTCCCCGGGAGCACCTACAATGAGCAGTTCTTC.